This TCR beta chain was documented in a study of a mutant IDH1 vaccine in newly diagnosed glioma. Study details: Treated patients had a mean age of approximately 40 years and an approximately 62% male, around 40% female split.

Turning to this clone: What it binds is unknown.

The V and J ends lost 2 bases and 5 bases respectively, with 12 bases between them. CDR3 length: 14 amino acids. Per germline, CDR1 MNHEY and CDR2 SVGAGI. Regarding time point: week 47, end of study. Vaccinated patients received 300 ug of mutant IDH1 20-mer peptide per dose, with topical imiquimod. Only in-frame clones appear in the TCRdb table, and some are missing; sequencing was by immunoSEQ multiplex PCR. The sample records about 50,000 clones, approximately 75% being singletons. Sequenced here: PBMCs, sampled from a glioma patient whose treatment included an IDH1 peptide vaccine. J is TRBJ1-1 and V is TRBV6-5, with D uncertain. This receptor was identified in a man aged 50 to 59 with glioma. DNA of the CDR3: TGTGCCAGCAGTTACGGCCACCGGCGGACTGAAGCTTTCTTT. The encoded protein is CASSYGHRRTEAFF.